Listed below are T cell receptor beta chains from one sample, sequenced in a study of cytomegalovirus exposure and HLA in healthy donors. Profiling relied on immunoSEQ multiplex PCR, and the TCRdb table lists in-frame clones only, not all of them. The repertoire holds 120,000 or so clones, with about 80% as singletons. Sample: PBMCs. These receptor sequences come from a man under 40 in good health and CMV-seropositive. Each CDR3 is given with its conserved first and last residue. D genes are given only for firm matches. Some rows mark clone size as missing; the rest say once, few, many or name a class of expanded clone.

J,D,V,size,CDR3,DNA
TRBJ1-2,-,TRBV7-2,-,CASSLTSRGTLGNYGYTF,TGTGCCAGCAGCTTAACGTCTCGGGGGACGCTGGGGAACTATGGCTACACCTTC
TRBJ1-5,-,TRBV19,-,CASSPQGNQPQHF,TGTGCCAGTAGCCCGCAGGGCAATCAGCCCCAGCATTTT
TRBJ1-5,TRBD1,TRBV5-6,-,CASSLGQGNPPGAQHF,TGTGCCAGCAGCTTGGGACAGGGGAATCCCCCGGGTGCCCAGCATTTT
TRBJ1-2,TRBD1,TRBV27,-,CASSFGQGGDYGYTF,TGTGCCAGCAGTTTCGGACAGGGGGGGGACTATGGCTACACCTTC
TRBJ1-1,-,TRBV10-1,-,CASSDTANTEAFF,TGCGCCAGCAGTGATACAGCTAACACTGAAGCTTTCTTT
TRBJ1-1,TRBD1,TRBV14,once,CASSQAPNRGGPVEAFF,TGTGCCAGCAGCCAAGCCCCGAACAGGGGGGGTCCTGTCGAAGCTTTCTTT
TRBJ1-2,TRBD1,TRBV27,-,CASSYLGTVKRGYTF,TGTGCCAGCAGTTACCTCGGGACAGTGAAGCGTGGCTACACCTTC
TRBJ2-3,TRBD2,TRBV9,-,CASSGRAGASTDTQYF,TGTGCCAGCAGCGGCCGAGCGGGGGCCAGCACAGATACGCAGTATTTT
TRBJ2-3,TRBD2,TRBV10-3,once,CAITGGTSADTQYF,TGTGCCATCACCGGTGGGACTAGCGCAGATACGCAGTATTTT
TRBJ2-7,-,TRBV10-1,few,CASSEFRAYEQYF,TGCGCCAGCAGTGAGTTTAGAGCCTACGAGCAGTACTTC
TRBJ1-6,-,TRBV12-5,-,CASGLRVSSYNSPLHF,TGTGCTAGTGGTTTGAGAGTTAGCTCCTATAATTCACCCCTCCACTTT
TRBJ2-7,-,TRBV6-5,-,CASSYGPSEQYF,TGTGCCAGCAGTTACGGTCCTAGCGAGCAGTACTTC
TRBJ2-7,-,TRBV18,-,CASSLRANSYEQYF,TGTGCCAGCTCCCTACGAGCCAACTCCTACGAGCAGTACTTC
TRBJ1-3,-,TRBV30,few,CAWGRYSGNTIYF,TGTGCCTGGGGGCGTTACTCTGGAAACACCATATATTTT
TRBJ1-1,TRBD1,TRBV5-4,-,CASSLGVDRGQNTEAFF,TGTGCCAGCAGCTTGGGCGTTGACAGGGGCCAGAACACTGAAGCTTTCTTT